The 26 T cell receptor beta chains presented below share a single source sample, sequenced in a study of breast tumors, draining lymph nodes, adjacent tissues (dated by TCRdb to about 2016). Libraries came from multiplex PCR. Reads for this sample came from an Illumina HiSeq 2000. The public reads were quality trimmed at Q25 with fastp and then assembled into clones with MiXCR by TCRdb, keeping productive beta chains. One record per CDR3 amino acid sequence lists the most common genes and DNA. Counted in this sample were 50,000 to 55,000 distinct CDR3 sequences; roughly 39% of them appeared once. Approximately 10% of the sample rests with the top ten. The sequenced sample was breast tumor tissue. These receptors were obtained from a female donor with breast cancer. Some clones in this sample may be carry-over from other donors' samples.

The table lists this clonotype with a count of one. This chain uses TRBV7-2 with TRBJ2-3, with a tentative D call TRBD1 (5 bases). The DNA end favors TRBJ1-5, so the J call may be wrong. This CDR3 comprises 15 residues. Germline CDR1 SGHTA, CDR2 FQGNSA. For the CDR3, the DNA is TGTGCCAGCAGCCGTATCGGGACTCCAACAGATACGCAGCATTTT. Translation gives CASSRIGTPTDTQHF.

CDR3 residues: CASSLLDRGSYEQYF. The CDR3 DNA sequence: TGTGCCAGCAGCTTATTGGACAGGGGTTCCTACGAGCAGTACTTC. V and J are TRBV5-4 and TRBJ2-7; TRBD1 agrees at 9 bases. The CDR3 is 15 residues long. V was clipped by 2 bases and J by 1 base; unmatched bases: 4. CDR1 is SGHNT, CDR2 YYREEE, per germline (reference sequence).

This clonotype was picked up many times. The chain employs TRBV7-9 and TRBJ1-6; TRBD1 might be the D (6 bases). The CDR3 length is 15 residues. The germline V gene has CDR1 SEHNR and CDR2 FQNEAQ (reference sequence). V lost 3 bases, J lost 7 bases, and 13 bases lay in between. The CDR3 DNA reads as TGTGCCAGCAGCTTTGGGAACAGGGAAAATTCACCCCTCCACTTT. Residues: CASSFGNRENSPLHF. The full variable domain, in which reference TRBV7-9 and TRBJ1-6 provide the parts outside the CDR3, is DTGVSQNPRHKITKRGQNVTFRCDPISEHNRLYWYRQTLGQGPEFLTYFQNEAQLEKSRLLSDRFSAERPKGSFSTLEIQRTEQGDSAMYLCASSFGNRENSPLHFGNGTRLTVT.

Worth noting for this clonotype: A much larger clone differs from this one at a single base, so this may be a read error. The chain combines TRBV20-1 with TRBJ2-7; maybe TRBD2 (7 bases). In germline, CDR1 is DFQATT, CDR2 SNEGSKA (reference sequence). The CDR3 spans 14 residues. Between the trimmed V and J ends, which lost 6 bases and 6 bases, there was a span of 21 bases. CDR3 sequence reads: CSATGRGAISEQYF. CDR3 nucleotide sequence: TGCAGTGCCACCGGACGGGGGGCTATCTCCGAGCAGTACTTC.

With regard to this clonotype: The final CDR3 position lacks the conserved phenylalanine or tryptophan, pointing to a likely read error. This sequence joins TRBV11-2 and TRBJ1-6, with 8 bases fitting TRBD1. The CDR3 has 16 residues. CDR1 SGHAT and CDR2 FQNNGV come from the germline V gene. The CDR3 here is CASSAGGTGLDSPLHS. CDR3 nucleotides: TGTGCCAGCAGCGCAGGCGGGACAGGTTTGGATTCACCACTCCACTCT.

The chain carries TRBV20-1 and TRBJ1-2, with D tentatively TRBD1 (5 bases). The V gene lost 6 bases and the J gene lost 10 bases, with 21 bases spanning the gap. CDR1 and CDR2 (germline): DFQATT, SNEGSKA (reference sequence). The CDR3 extends over 13 amino acids. The CDR3 DNA follows: TGCAGTGCCAGTTCGGTACAGGCCGATGCCTACACCTTC. Translating it yields CSASSVQADAYTF.

This clonotype was seen many times. This chain links TRBV7-3 with TRBJ2-3, with 11 bases that match TRBD2. V gave up 4 bases and J gave up 4 bases; unmatched junction bases: 7. Germline V CDR1 and CDR2: SGHTA, FQGTGA. CDR3 length equals 16 residues. The CDR3 DNA reads as TGTGCCAGCAGCTCTGGGACTAGCGGAGGCGCAGATACGCAGTATTTT. Protein sequence: CASSSGTSGGADTQYF.

The V and J genes are TRBV4-2 and TRBJ2-2, with no clear D. Trimming removed 3 bases from V and 3 bases from J, with 14 bases in between. CDR3 length equals 16 residues. The germline CDR1 and CDR2 sequences are LGHNA and YNFKEQ. CDR3: CASSQVVGFDTGELFF. The CDR3 DNA sequence: TGTGCCAGCAGCCAGGTAGTGGGTTTCGACACCGGGGAGCTGTTTTTT.

The rearrangement uses TRBV29-1 and TRBJ2-1; D may be TRBD1 (6 bases). Trimming removed 5 bases from V and 7 bases from J, with 12 bases in between. The CDR3 runs to 12 residues. The germline gives CDR1 SQVTM, CDR2 ANQGSEA. As DNA, the CDR3 is TGCAGCGTTAAACAGGGTGGGAATGAGCAGTTCTTC. Its protein is CSVKQGGNEQFF.

Notes on this clonotype: A much larger clone differs from this one at a single base, so this may be a read error. The rearrangement joins TRBV6-2 or TRBV6-3 to TRBJ1-5; D is ambiguous. The germline V gene encodes CDR1 MNHEY and CDR2 SVGEGT. The CDR3 extends over 14 amino acids. Trimming pared 5 bases from V and 0 bases from J, leaving 8 bases between. The CDR3, as DNA: TGTGCCAGCAGTCACGGGGATAGCAATCAGCCCCAGCATTTT. Its protein is CASSHGDSNQPQHF.

This clonotype was counted at least ten times. A clone one base away is much larger, so this may be a read error. This rearrangement joins TRBV20-1 to TRBJ1-2, with a weak D call TRBD1 (6 bases). Germline loops: CDR1 DFQATT, CDR2 SNEGSKA (reference sequence). There are 13 residues in the CDR3. The CDR3, as DNA: TGCAGTGCTAGAGGGACAGCTAACTATGCCTACACCTTC. Translation: CSARGTANYAYTF.

This chain connects TRBV7-2 to TRBJ1-5; 7 bases fit TRBD1. This CDR3 spans 15 amino acids. Germline CDR1 is SGHTA and CDR2 is FQGNSA. Losses at the gene ends were 8 bases for V and 2 bases for J; bases not matched to a gene: 9. This chain's CDR3 is CASLDRRGGNQPQHF. The CDR3 nucleotides are TGTGCCAGCTTGGACAGGCGGGGAGGCAATCAGCCCCAGCATTTT.

This clonotype is judged medium-sized. This sequence joins TRBV7-3 and TRBJ2-3, with D perhaps matching TRBD2 (5 bases). Germline CDR1 and CDR2: SGHTA and FQGTGA. The CDR3 runs to 14 residues. V was shortened by 2 bases and J by 2 bases, with 8 bases between the two germline ends. The CDR3 loop is CASSLGLATDTQYF. CDR3 DNA: TGTGCCAGCAGCTTAGGTCTAGCCACAGATACGCAGTATTTT.

Ten or more counts support this clonotype. The V call is TRBV5-6, the J call TRBJ2-1; 9 bases align to TRBD1. The V gene's germline CDR1 is SGHDT and CDR2 YYEEEE. The CDR3 runs 13 residues. J gave up 16 bases and V 4 bases, and 12 bases lay outside the gene matches. CDR3 protein: CASSEPWTGENFF. CDR3 nucleotides: TGTGCCAGCAGCGAACCGTGGACAGGGGAAAATTTCTTC. The full variable domain, its missing parts supplied by reference TRBV5-6 and TRBJ2-1, is DAGVTQSPTHLIKTRGQQVTLRCSPKSGHDTVSWYQQALGQGPQFIFQYYEEEERQRGNFPDRFSGHQFPNYSSELNVNALLLGDSALYLCASSEPWTGENFFGPGTRLTVL.

This clonotype is a singleton in its sample. This chain joins TRBV28 and TRBJ2-5; D is possibly TRBD1 or TRBD2 (7 bases each). There are 15 residues in the CDR3. Trimming pared 3 bases from V and 5 bases from J, leaving 16 bases between. The V gene's germline CDR1 is MDHEN and CDR2 SYDVKM. CDR3 bases: TGTGCCAGCAGTTTTCGACAGGGACTACGGGAGACCCAGTACTTC. This encodes CASSFRQGLRETQYF.

Concerning this clonotype: Likely a read error: the CDR3 ends without its conserved phenylalanine or tryptophan. The chain couples TRBV20-1 to TRBJ2-7; 10 bases fit TRBD1. CDR1 and CDR2 from the germline V gene are DFQATT and SNEGSKA (reference sequence). The junction had 9 bases not matched to a gene; V was cut back by 1 base and J by 3 bases. The CDR3 covers 16 residues. Here the CDR3 reads CSARGTGGKAGYEQYL. DNA of the CDR3: TGCAGTGCTAGAGGGACAGGGGGAAAAGCGGGCTACGAGCAGTACCTC.

This clonotype is medium-sized within its sample. The V gene is TRBV20-1, the J gene TRBJ2-7; 9 positions match TRBD1. This CDR3 has 13 residues. The V gene's germline CDR1 is DFQATT and CDR2 SNEGSKA (reference sequence). The V and J ends lost 5 bases and 3 bases, in that order; junction bases with no gene match: 5. CDR3 residues: CSAAQGAGYEQYF. The CDR3 DNA is TGCAGTGCTGCACAGGGGGCAGGCTACGAGCAGTACTTC.

The sample holds many counts of this clonotype. The chain recombines TRBV11-2 with TRBJ1-5; TRBD1 matches 7 bases. V lost 5 bases to trimming and J lost 3 bases; unmatched junction nucleotides: 4. The CDR3 spans 14 residues. Germline CDR1 reads SGHAT; CDR2 reads FQNNGV. The CDR3 reads CASSPGQVNQPQHF. In DNA form, the CDR3 reads TGTGCCAGCAGCCCAGGACAGGTCAATCAGCCCCAGCATTTT.

Notes on this clonotype: Germline and junction disagree at one end, which may indicate a read error. This chain connects TRBV27 to TRBJ2-2, with D maybe TRBD2 (5 bases). Germline CDR1 MNHEY, CDR2 SMNVEV (reference sequence). This CDR3 is 14 amino acids long. The CDR3 reads CASSLSPGYGELVF. In nucleotides, the CDR3 is TGTGCCAGCAGTTTATCGCCCGGGTACGGGGAGCTGGTTTTT.

The chain carries TRBV28 and TRBJ1-5; 9 positions match TRBD1. The germline gives CDR1 MDHEN, CDR2 SYDVKM. J was trimmed by 4 bases and V by 3 bases; bases with no gene match: 4. CDR3 length equals 15 residues. CDR3 sequence reads: CASSFPGQGNQPQHF. Written as DNA, the CDR3 is TGTGCCAGCAGTTTCCCGGGACAGGGTAATCAGCCCCAGCATTTT.

This clonotype was detected only a few times. The genes are TRBV5-8 and TRBJ1-1; 8 bases match TRBD1. The length of the CDR3 is 14 residues. The germline V gene encodes CDR1 SGHTS and CDR2 YDEGEE. After removal of 1 base from V and 6 bases from J, the junction contained 5 bases not matched to a gene. The CDR3 coding sequence is TGTGCCAGCAGCTTGAACAGGGGGATAGCTGAAGCTTTCTTT. Its protein is CASSLNRGIAEAFF.

The rearrangement joins TRBV5-8 to TRBJ1-1; D may be TRBD1 (5 bases). This CDR3 is built from 15 residues. Per the germline V gene, CDR1 is SGHTS and CDR2 is YDEGEE. The ends were cut back, 3 bases at V and 0 bases at J, with 12 bases in the middle. The CDR3 reads CASSSRVAMNTEAFF. In nucleotides, the CDR3 is TGTGCCAGCAGCTCCAGGGTGGCCATGAACACTGAAGCTTTCTTT. The full variable domain, its missing parts supplied by reference TRBV5-8 and TRBJ1-1, is EAGVTQSPTHLIKTRGQQATLRCSPISGHTSVYWYQQALGLGLQFLLWYDEGEERNRGNFPPRFSGRQFPNYSSELNVNALELEDSALYLCASSSRVAMNTEAFFGQGTRLTVV.

Worth noting for this clonotype: A much larger clone differs from this one at a single base, so this may be a read error. This chain links TRBV5-6 with TRBJ2-2, with TRBD1 matching 7 bases. V lost 6 bases and J lost 5; bases outside the gene matches: 7. Germline V gives CDR1 SGHDT, CDR2 YYEEEE. The CDR3 consists of 14 residues. The DNA for the CDR3 is TGTGCCAGCAACATCAGGGGGTCAACCGGGGAGCTGTTTTTT. This gives the protein CASNIRGSTGELFF.

Many counts were recorded for this clonotype. This chain joins TRBV10-2 and TRBJ1-4; no clear D gene. The V gene's germline CDR1 is WSHSY and CDR2 SAAADI. Trimming shortened V by 0 bases and J by 7 bases, and 12 bases separated the two germline ends. The CDR3 loop spans 15 amino acids. CDR3 sequence reads: CASSESSIRGEKLFF. The CDR3 DNA follows: TGCGCCAGCAGTGAGTCCTCTATCCGGGGTGAAAAACTGTTTTTT.

This clonotype came up many times. The chain has TRBV24-1 and TRBJ1-2, with 10 bases matching TRBD1. The CDR3 sequence is 14 residues long. Per germline, CDR1 KGHDR and CDR2 SFDVKD. The V gene end was trimmed by 3 bases and the J gene end by 6 bases; junction bases not matched to a gene: 3. Here the CDR3 reads CATSDPGTGDGYTF. The CDR3 DNA reads as TGTGCCACCAGTGATCCGGGGACAGGGGATGGCTACACCTTC.

The V gene is TRBV24-1, the J gene TRBJ2-1; tentative D call: TRBD2 (5 bases). The CDR3 is 14 amino acids. Germline V gene data show CDR1 as KGHDR and CDR2 as SFDVKD. Trimming left V 5 bases short and J 0 bases short, with 7 bases between. The CDR3 here is CATSGAASYNEQFF. CDR3 in DNA: TGTGCCACCAGTGGAGCGGCCTCCTACAATGAGCAGTTCTTC.